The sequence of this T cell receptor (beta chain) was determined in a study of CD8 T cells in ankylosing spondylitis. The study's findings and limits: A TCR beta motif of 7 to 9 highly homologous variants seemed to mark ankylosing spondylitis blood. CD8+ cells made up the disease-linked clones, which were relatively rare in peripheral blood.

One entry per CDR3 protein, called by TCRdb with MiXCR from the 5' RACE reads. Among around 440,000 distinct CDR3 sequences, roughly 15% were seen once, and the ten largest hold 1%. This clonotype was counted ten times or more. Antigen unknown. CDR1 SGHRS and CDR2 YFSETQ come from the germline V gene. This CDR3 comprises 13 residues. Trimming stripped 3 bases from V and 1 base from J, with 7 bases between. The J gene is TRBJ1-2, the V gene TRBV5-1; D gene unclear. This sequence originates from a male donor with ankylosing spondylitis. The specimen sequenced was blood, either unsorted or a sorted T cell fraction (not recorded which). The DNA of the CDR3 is TGCGCCAGCAGCTCAACCAATAACTATGGCTACACCTTC. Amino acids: CASSSTNNYGYTF.